The rows below give T cell receptor beta chains drawn from one sample of a study of blood T cell repertoires in COVID-19. Here immunoSEQ multiplex PCR was the method, and the copy in TCRdb shows in-frame clones only, minus some. There are some 320,000 clones in the sample; 85% to 95% occur only once, and roughly 3.9% lies in the top ten. What was sequenced was PBMCs or T cells enriched from blood (not recorded which). These receptors were collected from a woman between 25 and 40 years old who had been exposed to COVID-19. CDR3s include the opening cysteine and the closing phenylalanine or tryptophan. The D gene is left open where the match is weak. The size field is filled for only some rows; it gives once, few, many or a size class.

j_call v_call clone_size d_call cdr3_aa cdr3_nt
TRBJ1-2 TRBV12-2 . . CASRLASGNRGSGYTF TGTGCAAGTCGCTTAGCGTCTGGGAACAGGGGTTCTGGCTACACCTTC
TRBJ1-1 TRBV19 . . CASSISGLNTEAFF TGTGCCAGTAGTATTTCAGGCTTGAACACTGAAGCTTTCTTT
TRBJ1-2 TRBV9 few . CASSINSLGTMDGYTF TGTGCCAGCAGTATAAACTCTCTGGGGACAATGGATGGCTACACCTTC
TRBJ1-2 TRBV5-1 . TRBD1 CASSSRTGVGYTF TGCGCCAGCAGCTCCCGTACAGGGGTCGGCTACACCTTC
TRBJ1-6 TRBV20-1 . TRBD1 CSASFSGTGNSPLHF TGCAGTGCCAGTTTCTCCGGGACAGGGAATTCACCCCTCCACTTT
TRBJ2-2 TRBV10-3 . TRBD2 CATKESSGGAETGELFF TGTGCCACCAAAGAGTCTAGCGGGGGGGCCGAAACCGGGGAGCTGTTTTTT
TRBJ2-2 TRBV6-5 . TRBD1 CASSTGQVNTGELFF TGTGCCAGCAGCACGGGACAGGTGAACACCGGGGAGCTGTTTTTT
TRBJ2-7 TRBV6-1 . . CASSDRSYEQYF TGTGCCAGCAGTGACAGATCCTACGAGCAGTACTTC
TRBJ1-4 TRBV19 . . CASKRRSNEKLFF TGTGCCAGTAAACGGAGAAGCAATGAAAAACTGTTTTTT
TRBJ1-1 TRBV19 . TRBD1 CASSIDQRTGNTEAFF TGTGCCAGTAGTATAGATCAGCGGACAGGAAACACTGAAGCTTTCTTT
TRBJ1-2 TRBV7-2 . . CASSPGGENGYTF TGTGCCAGCAGCCCCGGGGGGGAAAATGGCTACACCTTC
TRBJ1-2 TRBV7-9 . . CASSPGGAHGYTF TGTGCCAGCAGCCCCGGGGGGGCCCATGGCTACACCTTC
TRBJ2-1 TRBV11-3 . TRBD2 CASSLGGGASNNEQFF TGTGCCAGCAGCTTGGGCGGGGGGGCCTCCAACAATGAGCAGTTCTTC
TRBJ1-3 TRBV2 once . CASIPQGGGGNTIYF TGTGCCAGCATTCCACAGGGCGGAGGTGGAAACACCATATATTTT
TRBJ1-2 TRBV6-5 . . CASGGPGEAYGYTF TGTGCCAGCGGGGGACCGGGAGAAGCATATGGCTACACCTTC
TRBJ1-6 TRBV4-3 . . CASSQDRANSPLHF TGCGCCAGCAGCCAAGATCGAGCCAATTCACCCCTCCACTTT
TRBJ2-1 TRBV9 . . CASSLGPPPYNEQFF TGTGCCAGCAGTCTGGGGCCCCCCCCCTACAATGAGCAGTTCTTC
TRBJ2-7 TRBV12-5 . TRBD1 CASQKGQGVSYEQYF TGTGCTAGTCAAAAGGGGCAGGGGGTCTCCTACGAGCAGTACTTC
TRBJ1-5 TRBV15 . . CATSRSYGTTSNQPQHF TGTGCCACCAGCAGATCGTACGGGACAACTAGCAATCAGCCCCAGCATTTT
TRBJ2-2 TRBV5-1 . TRBD1 CASSPQGANTGELFF TGCGCCAGCAGCCCACAGGGGGCAAACACCGGGGAGCTGTTTTTT
TRBJ1-2 TRBV27 . TRBD1 CASSLEAGQGGGYTF TGTGCCAGCAGTTTAGAAGCGGGACAGGGTGGAGGCTACACCTTC
TRBJ1-3 TRBV7-2 . . CASSKQGRTGNTIYF TGTGCCAGCAGCAAACAGGGTAGGACTGGAAACACCATATATTTT
TRBJ2-3 TRBV10-2 . . CASTDSGRGTDTQYF TGCGCCAGCACCGACTCGGGTAGAGGCACAGATACGCAGTATTTT
TRBJ1-5 TRBV28 . . CASRDSNQPQHF TGTGCCAGCAGGGACAGTAATCAGCCCCAGCATTTT
TRBJ1-2 TRBV28 . . CASSSGSYGYTF TGTGCCAGCAGTTCGGGAAGCTATGGCTACACCTTC
TRBJ2-5 TRBV11-3 . TRBD1 CASSRRTGLQETQYF TGTGCCAGCTCCCGTAGGACAGGGCTTCAAGAGACCCAGTACTTC
TRBJ2-5 TRBV3-1/TRBV3-2 . TRBD1 CASSLGLGQGARGQETQYF TGTGCCAGCAGCCTGGGACTGGGACAGGGGGCGCGGGGGCAAGAGACCCAGTACTTC
TRBJ2-2 TRBV4-1 . TRBD1 CASSRQGSTGELFF TGCGCCAGCAGTAGACAGGGGAGCACCGGGGAGCTGTTTTTT
TRBJ1-2 TRBV6-2/TRBV6-3 . . CASSYLQFDGYTF TGTGCCAGCAGTTACTTGCAGTTCGATGGCTACACCTTC
TRBJ1-1 TRBV3-1/TRBV3-2 . . CASSQLQGNTEAFF TGTGCCAGCAGCCAGTTACAGGGTAACACTGAAGCTTTCTTT
TRBJ2-7 TRBV30 once . CAWSLRDSYEQYF TGTGCCTGGAGTCTACGGGATTCCTACGAGCAGTACTTC
TRBJ1-3 TRBV6-1 . . CASSETGFMGSGNTIYF TGTGCCAGCAGTGAGACAGGATTTATGGGCTCTGGAAACACCATATATTTT
TRBJ2-5 TRBV5-1 once TRBD1 CASSLGGQGAQETQYF TGCGCCAGCAGCTTGGGAGGACAGGGGGCGCAAGAGACCCAGTACTTC
TRBJ2-7 TRBV7-8 . . CASSNYYEQYF TGTGCCAGCAGCAATTACTACGAGCAGTACTTC
TRBJ1-2 TRBV5-4 . TRBD1 CASSTRQGDGYGYTF TGTGCCAGCAGCACCAGACAGGGGGATGGGTATGGCTACACCTTC
TRBJ1-4 TRBV6-5 . TRBD1 CASRTTGRNEKLFF TGTGCCAGCAGAACGACAGGGAGGAATGAAAAACTGTTTTTT
TRBJ2-3 TRBV4-2 few . CASSQVGTSLDTQYF TGTGCCAGCAGCCAAGTAGGGACTTCGTTGGATACGCAGTATTTT
TRBJ2-1 TRBV7-2 . TRBD1 CASSFQAGGWGEQFF TGTGCCAGCAGCTTCCAGGCAGGGGGTTGGGGTGAGCAGTTCTTC
TRBJ2-7 TRBV5-6 . TRBD1 CASSFKGQGYEQYF TGTGCCAGCAGCTTTAAGGGACAGGGGTACGAGCAGTACTTC
TRBJ1-5 TRBV4-1 . TRBD1 CASSQRDRVNQPQHF TGCGCCAGCAGCCAAAGGGACAGGGTTAATCAGCCCCAGCATTTT
TRBJ1-1 TRBV27 . . CASSFLGSNTEAFF TGTGCCAGCAGTTTTTTGGGCTCGAACACTGAAGCTTTCTTT
TRBJ1-3 TRBV19 . TRBD1 CASSIRQGTIGNTIYF TGTGCCAGTAGTATCCGACAGGGGACGATTGGAAACACCATATATTTT
TRBJ1-1 TRBV5-6 . . CASSLSHQNTEAFF TGTGCCAGCAGCTTGTCACACCAAAACACTGAAGCTTTCTTT
TRBJ2-7 TRBV3-1/TRBV3-2 . TRBD1 CASRLGQGNEQYF TGTGCCAGCAGACTCGGACAGGGCAACGAGCAGTACTTC